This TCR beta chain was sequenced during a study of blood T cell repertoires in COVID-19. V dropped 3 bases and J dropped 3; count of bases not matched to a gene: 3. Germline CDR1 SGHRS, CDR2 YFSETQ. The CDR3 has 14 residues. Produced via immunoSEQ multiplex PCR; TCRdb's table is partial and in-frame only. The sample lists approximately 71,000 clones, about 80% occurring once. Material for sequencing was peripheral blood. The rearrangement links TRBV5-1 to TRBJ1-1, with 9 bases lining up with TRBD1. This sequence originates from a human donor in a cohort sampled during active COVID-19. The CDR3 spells CASSSQGADTEAFF. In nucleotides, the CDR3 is TGCGCCAGCAGCTCACAGGGGGCCGACACTGAAGCTTTCTTT.